These 10 T cell receptor beta chains came from one sample sequenced in a study of T cells in women clearing cervical HPV infection (dated by TCRdb to about 2018). Libraries were constructed by the immunoSEQ multiplex PCR assay. TCRdb holds this immuneACCESS table with in-frame rearrangements only. Some clones are missing; in checked studies, unresolved V genes explain under half, and the rest has no known cause. The table kept for this sample lists approximately 35,000 clones. 7% to 7.5% of the sample is held by the ten biggest clonotypes. The sample was blood buffy coat. These receptor sequences come from a woman between 18 and 69 years old with a cervical HPV16 infection that either progressed to CIN3+ or cleared (not recorded which).

As for this clone: Read coverage stops 3 residues before the CDR3 terminus; the germline J gene supplies the remainder. This chain joins TRBV30 and TRBJ1-1; no clear D gene. The CDR3 totals 13 residues. Germline V gene lookup returns CDR1 GTSNPN and CDR2 SVGIG (reference sequence). The covered CDR3 bases are TGTGCCTGGAGTGTACTTAGCAGCTACGAG. Amino acid sequence: CAWSVLSSYE. The whole CDR3 region reads CAWSVLSSYEAFF.

Turning to this clone: A junction end diverges from the germline sequence, so it may reflect a read error. The sequenced fragment ends 3 residues before the CDR3 boundary, so the rest is inferred from the germline J gene. This rearrangement joins TRBV4-2 to TRBJ1-4, with TRBD1 identical over 7 bases. Germline V gene lookup returns CDR1 LGHNA and CDR2 YNFKEQ. This CDR3 contains 15 residues. CDR3 protein: CASSQDRTGYGKLFF. The CDR3 bases that were read are TGCGCCAGCAGCCAAGACCGGACAGGATATGGAAAA.

As regards this clone: The observed sequence ends 3 residues before the CDR3 terminus, with the missing tail filled in from the germline J gene. The rearrangement uses TRBV7-8 and TRBJ1-6; no reliable D call. Trimming pared 1 base from V and 8 bases from J, leaving 15 bases between. The V gene's germline CDR1 is SGHVS and CDR2 FQNEAQ. There are 16 residues in the CDR3. The covered CDR3 bases are TGTGCCAGCAGCTTAGAGGGTTGGCTAGCGCATTCACCC. Residues: CASSLEGWLAHSP. The CDR3 in its entirety is CASSLEGWLAHSPLHF.

A word on this clone: The sequence runs out 3 residues before the end of the CDR3; the remainder is reconstructed from the germline J gene. The V and J genes are TRBV7-2 and TRBJ2-1, with 10 bases aligning to TRBD1. V shed 6 bases and J 2 bases; nucleotides not matched to a gene: 4. Germline lookup yields CDR1 SGHTA and CDR2 FQGNSA. The CDR3 sequence is 15 residues long. CDR3: CASRTGGRAYNEQFF. Incomplete CDR3 DNA: TGTGCCAGCAGGACAGGGGGCAGAGCCTACAATGAG. The whole variable domain, remainder taken from reference TRBV7-2 and TRBJ2-1, is GAGVSQSPSNKVTEKGKDVELRCDPISGHTALYWYRQSLGQGLEFLIYFQGNSAPDKSGLPSDRFSAERTGGSVSTLTIQRTQQEDSAVYLCASRTGGRAYNEQFFGPGTRLTVL.

On this clone: The sequence runs out 3 residues before the end of the CDR3; the remainder is reconstructed from the germline J gene. The chain joins TRBV18 to TRBJ2-5; 9 bases map to TRBD2. Losses at the gene ends were 3 bases for V and 3 bases for J; bases not matched to a gene: 2. The CDR3 covers 14 residues. Germline values: CDR1 KGHSH, CDR2 LQKENI. CDR3 bases read: TGTGCCAGCTCACCCCGCGGGGGGGAAGAGACC. Protein: CASSPRGGEET. The CDR3, in full, reads CASSPRGGEETQYF. Full variable domain (outside the CDR3, taken from reference TRBV18 and TRBJ2-5): NAGVMQNPRHLVRRRGQEARLRCSPMKGHSHVYWYRQLPEEGLKFMVYLQKENIIDESGMPKERFSAEFPKEGPSILRIQQVVRGDSAAYFCASSPRGGEETQYFGPGTRLLVL.

About this clone: Sequencing ends 3 residues short of the CDR3 end; the germline J gene provides the rest. The J gene is TRBJ2-7, the V gene TRBV18; TRBD1 agrees at 9 bases. J lost 1 base, V lost 4 bases, and 2 bases had no gene match. Per the germline V gene, CDR1 is KGHSH and CDR2 is LQKENI. This CDR3 comprises 14 residues. The CDR3 is CASSLGQGSYEQYF. The DNA read from the CDR3 is TGTGCCAGCTCACTGGGACAGGGATCCTACGAG.

Turning to this clone: The read terminates 3 residues before the CDR3 end, so the remaining end is supplied by the germline J gene. The chain links TRBV19 to TRBJ1-4, with a weak D call TRBD1 (6 bases). The CDR3 is 16 residues long. Germline CDR1 LNHDA, CDR2 SQIVND (reference sequence). CDR3 amino acids: CASSGRGALGANVLFF. CDR3 DNA (partial): TGTGCCAGTTCCGGGCGGGGGGCGCTTGGGGCCAACGTA. The variable domain in full, with the rest retrieved from reference TRBV19 and TRBJ1-4, is DGGITQSPKYLFRKEGQNVTLSCEQNLNHDAMYWYRQDPGQGLRLIYYSQIVNDFQKGDIAEGYSVSREKKESFPLTVTSAQKNPTAFYLCASSGRGALGANVLFFGSGTQLSVL.

Comments on this clone: The missing CDR3 end, 3 residues past where the read stops, is filled in from the germline J gene. V usage is TRBV5-5 and J usage is TRBJ2-7; 8 bases agree with TRBD1. Germline loops: CDR1 SGHKS, CDR2 YYEKEE (reference sequence). Trimming cost V 4 bases and J 5 bases; bases outside gene matches: 11. The CDR3 loop spans 15 amino acids. This CDR3 is CASSPTDRARHEQYF. CDR3 DNA, as far as it was read: TGTGCCAGCAGCCCCACGGACAGGGCACGCCACGAG. The full variable domain, rest sourced from reference TRBV5-5 and TRBJ2-7, is DAGVTQSPTHLIKTRGQQVTLRCSPISGHKSVSWYQQVLGQGPQFIFQYYEKEERGRGNFPDRFSARQFPNYSSELNVNALLLGDSALYLCASSPTDRARHEQYFGPGTRLTVT.

Points on this clone: The sequence runs out 3 residues before the end of the CDR3; the remainder is reconstructed from the germline J gene. This rearrangement joins TRBV18 to TRBJ1-4; 7 nucleotides align to TRBD1. Germline V gives CDR1 KGHSH, CDR2 LQKENI. J gave up 4 bases and V 6 bases, and 5 bases lay outside the gene matches. This CDR3 comprises 14 residues. CDR3 residues: CASSRDRVNEKLFF. Incomplete CDR3 DNA: TGTGCCAGCTCCCGGGACAGAGTTAATGAAAAA.

A word on this clone: The missing CDR3 end, 3 residues past where the read stops, is filled in from the germline J gene. The chain is built from TRBV7-8 and TRBJ1-4; possibly TRBD1 for D (5 bases). The V end was cut by 2 bases, the J end by 5 bases, with 9 bases between. Germline loops: CDR1 SGHVS, CDR2 FQNEAQ. This CDR3 region has 14 residues. The sequenced part of the CDR3 DNA is TGTGCCAGCAGCTTAAGACAGAGCAATGAAAAA. The encoded protein is CASSLRQSNEK. In full, the CDR3 reads CASSLRQSNEKLFF. The full variable domain, its missing parts supplied by reference TRBV7-8 and TRBJ1-4, is GAGVSQSPRYKVAKRGQDVALRCDPISGHVSLFWYQQALGQGPEFLTYFQNEAQLDKSGLPSDRFFAERPEGSVSTLKIQRTQQEDSAVYLCASSLRQSNEKLFFGSGTQLSVL.